These T cell receptor beta chains were read from a single sample in a study of T cell responses to AZD1222 COVID-19 vaccine. Assay used: immunoSEQ multiplex PCR; TCRdb lists only in-frame clones, some missing. The sample includes 95,000 to 100,000 clones, about 90% of them seen just once. Source: peripheral blood, taken on day 0 of AZD1222 vaccination. The source of these receptors is an adult in good health. Each CDR3 is given with its conserved first and last residue. A D gene is named only where the DNA matches it firmly. A row's size may be missing; if present it is once, few, many or a size class.

v_gene: TRBV12-5
j_gene: TRBJ1-5
abundance: NA
d_gene: TRBD1
CDR3aa: CASGLQGAAQHF
CDR3nt: TGTGCTAGTGGTTTACAGGGGGCGGCCCAGCATTTT

v_gene: TRBV12-2
j_gene: TRBJ1-3
abundance: NA
d_gene: NA
CDR3aa: CASRCRDRGKGNTIYF
CDR3nt: TGTGCAAGTCGCTGTCGGGACAGGGGAAAGGGAAACACCATATATTTT

v_gene: TRBV5-1
j_gene: TRBJ2-1
abundance: NA
d_gene: TRBD1
CDR3aa: CASSLVAGGAYNEQFF
CDR3nt: TGCGCCAGCAGCTTGGTAGCAGGGGGCGCCTACAATGAGCAGTTCTTC

v_gene: TRBV19
j_gene: TRBJ1-1
abundance: NA
d_gene: NA
CDR3aa: CASSMGQTFEAFF
CDR3nt: TGTGCCAGTAGTATGGGGCAGACCTTTGAAGCTTTCTTT

v_gene: TRBV14
j_gene: TRBJ2-5
abundance: NA
d_gene: TRBD2
CDR3aa: CASSQERGETQYF
CDR3nt: TGTGCCAGCAGCCAAGAGCGGGGGGAGACCCAGTACTTC

v_gene: TRBV5-5
j_gene: TRBJ1-1
abundance: NA
d_gene: NA
CDR3aa: CASSPGLGGHTEAFF
CDR3nt: TGTGCCAGCAGCCCGGGGTTGGGGGGACACACTGAAGCTTTCTTT

v_gene: TRBV7-9
j_gene: TRBJ2-2
abundance: NA
d_gene: TRBD1
CDR3aa: CASRLGTGNTGELFF
CDR3nt: TGTGCCAGCAGACTTGGGACAGGGAACACCGGGGAGCTGTTTTTT

v_gene: TRBV5-1
j_gene: TRBJ1-1
abundance: NA
d_gene: NA
CDR3aa: CATRQDPGNTEAFF
CDR3nt: TGCGCCACCCGACAGGACCCGGGGAACACTGAAGCTTTCTTT

v_gene: TRBV6-1
j_gene: TRBJ2-2
abundance: few
d_gene: NA
CDR3aa: CASSEALQSGATTRTGELFF
CDR3nt: TGTGCCAGCAGTGAAGCGCTCCAGTCAGGGGCTACGACCAGGACCGGGGAGCTGTTTTTT

v_gene: TRBV30
j_gene: TRBJ2-5
abundance: NA
d_gene: NA
CDR3aa: CAWSVQGGETQYF
CDR3nt: TGTGCCTGGAGTGTTCAGGGTGGCGAGACCCAGTACTTC

v_gene: TRBV7-3
j_gene: TRBJ1-2
abundance: NA
d_gene: NA
CDR3aa: CASSLGQGLGDTNYGYTF
CDR3nt: TGTGCCAGCAGCCTAGGTCAGGGGCTGGGAGATACGAACTATGGCTACACCTTC

v_gene: TRBV11-2
j_gene: TRBJ1-1
abundance: NA
d_gene: NA
CDR3aa: CASSPAATEAFF
CDR3nt: TGTGCCAGCAGCCCTGCGGCCACTGAAGCTTTCTTT

v_gene: TRBV2
j_gene: TRBJ1-1
abundance: once
d_gene: TRBD1
CDR3aa: CASTKGQGSTEAFF
CDR3nt: TGTGCCAGCACTAAGGGACAGGGCAGCACTGAAGCTTTCTTT

v_gene: TRBV15
j_gene: TRBJ1-5
abundance: once
d_gene: NA
CDR3aa: CATSRDPLRGRGQPQHF
CDR3nt: TGTGCCACCAGCAGAGATCCATTACGGGGCCGTGGTCAGCCCCAGCATTTT

v_gene: TRBV10-3
j_gene: TRBJ2-3
abundance: NA
d_gene: NA
CDR3aa: CAISESLVSRDTQYF
CDR3nt: TGTGCCATCAGTGAGTCGTTGGTGAGTCGGGATACGCAGTATTTT

v_gene: TRBV28
j_gene: TRBJ2-7
abundance: NA
d_gene: TRBD1
CDR3aa: CASSFVRQGEQYF
CDR3nt: TGTGCCAGCAGTTTTGTTAGACAGGGCGAGCAGTACTTC

v_gene: TRBV28
j_gene: TRBJ1-5
abundance: NA
d_gene: NA
CDR3aa: CASSALHVFSNQPQHF
CDR3nt: TGTGCCAGCAGTGCACTCCACGTATTTAGCAATCAGCCCCAGCATTTT

v_gene: TRBV2
j_gene: TRBJ1-1
abundance: NA
d_gene: TRBD1
CDR3aa: CASTLDVRTGTVEAFF
CDR3nt: TGTGCCAGCACCTTAGACGTGAGGACAGGGACGGTTGAAGCTTTCTTT

v_gene: TRBV7-2
j_gene: TRBJ2-7
abundance: once
d_gene: TRBD1
CDR3aa: CASSRDRDSYEQYF
CDR3nt: TGTGCCAGCAGCCGGGACAGGGACTCCTACGAGCAGTACTTC

v_gene: TRBV6-5
j_gene: TRBJ1-4
abundance: NA
d_gene: NA
CDR3aa: CASAQELTNEKLFF
CDR3nt: TGTGCCAGCGCTCAGGAGCTAACTAATGAAAAACTGTTTTTT

v_gene: TRBV7-9
j_gene: TRBJ1-5
abundance: NA
d_gene: NA
CDR3aa: CASTVGGYSNQPQHF
CDR3nt: TGTGCCAGCACCGTGGGGGGTTATAGCAATCAGCCCCAGCATTTT

v_gene: TRBV5-4
j_gene: TRBJ1-4
abundance: once
d_gene: TRBD1
CDR3aa: CASSEDRVREKLFF
CDR3nt: TGTGCCAGCAGCGAGGACAGGGTGAGAGAAAAACTGTTTTTT

v_gene: TRBV29-1
j_gene: TRBJ2-1
abundance: NA
d_gene: NA
CDR3aa: CSVSVNEGEQFF
CDR3nt: TGCAGCGTGTCCGTGAATGAGGGTGAGCAGTTCTTC

v_gene: TRBV27
j_gene: TRBJ1-2
abundance: once
d_gene: NA
CDR3aa: CASSQGRRGYGYTF
CDR3nt: TGTGCCAGCAGTCAGGGCAGGCGGGGCTATGGCTACACCTTC

v_gene: TRBV12-3/TRBV12-4
j_gene: TRBJ2-1
abundance: few
d_gene: TRBD1
CDR3aa: CASPTGNNEQFF
CDR3nt: TGTGCCAGCCCGACAGGGAACAATGAGCAGTTCTTC

v_gene: TRBV14
j_gene: TRBJ2-7
abundance: NA
d_gene: NA
CDR3aa: CASSQGLNPTYYEQYF
CDR3nt: TGTGCCAGCAGCCAAGGTCTTAATCCGACTTACTACGAGCAGTACTTC

v_gene: TRBV19
j_gene: TRBJ2-1
abundance: NA
d_gene: TRBD2
CDR3aa: CASSRKRETSYNEQFF
CDR3nt: TGTGCCAGTAGCAGAAAGCGGGAGACCTCCTACAATGAGCAGTTCTTC

v_gene: TRBV18
j_gene: TRBJ1-2
abundance: NA
d_gene: NA
CDR3aa: CASSSGGGLYGYTF
CDR3nt: TGTGCCAGCTCGTCGGGGGGCGGGCTCTATGGCTACACCTTC

v_gene: TRBV7-3
j_gene: TRBJ2-7
abundance: NA
d_gene: TRBD2
CDR3aa: CASSLSGGTPFSVQYF
CDR3nt: TGTGCCAGCAGCTTATCGGGAGGAACCCCTTTTTCCGTGCAGTACTTC

v_gene: TRBV7-9
j_gene: TRBJ1-2
abundance: NA
d_gene: NA
CDR3aa: CASSLAMGAYYGYTF
CDR3nt: TGTGCCAGCAGCTTAGCGATGGGGGCTTACTATGGCTACACCTTC

v_gene: TRBV28
j_gene: TRBJ1-5
abundance: NA
d_gene: NA
CDR3aa: CASSPFRSNSNQPQHF
CDR3nt: TGTGCCAGCAGTCCTTTCCGCTCTAATAGCAATCAGCCCCAGCATTTT

v_gene: TRBV3-1/TRBV3-2
j_gene: TRBJ2-5
abundance: once
d_gene: TRBD2
CDR3aa: CASSQGLAGAETQYF
CDR3nt: TGTGCCAGCAGCCAAGGCCTAGCGGGAGCAGAGACCCAGTACTTC

v_gene: TRBV7-9
j_gene: TRBJ2-1
abundance: NA
d_gene: TRBD1
CDR3aa: CASTSLGQDGNEQFF
CDR3nt: TGTGCCAGCACCTCCCTCGGACAGGACGGCAATGAGCAGTTCTTC

v_gene: TRBV11-3
j_gene: TRBJ2-1
abundance: once
d_gene: TRBD1
CDR3aa: CASSSPGQDEQFF
CDR3nt: TGTGCCAGCAGCTCTCCGGGACAGGATGAGCAGTTCTTC

v_gene: TRBV30
j_gene: TRBJ1-1
abundance: NA
d_gene: NA
CDR3aa: CAWSGRTEAFF
CDR3nt: TGTGCCTGGTCAGGGAGGACTGAAGCTTTCTTT

v_gene: TRBV9
j_gene: TRBJ1-1
abundance: NA
d_gene: NA
CDR3aa: CASSVAPLGTLNTEAFF
CDR3nt: TGTGCCAGCAGCGTAGCCCCATTGGGGACACTGAACACTGAAGCTTTCTTT

v_gene: TRBV7-2
j_gene: TRBJ1-6
abundance: once
d_gene: TRBD1
CDR3aa: CASSYLQGNSPLHF
CDR3nt: TGTGCCAGCAGCTATCTACAGGGGAATTCACCCCTCCACTTT

v_gene: TRBV19
j_gene: TRBJ2-1
abundance: NA
d_gene: TRBD1
CDR3aa: CASRSRGPYNEQFF
CDR3nt: TGTGCCAGTAGGAGCAGGGGGCCCTACAATGAGCAGTTCTTC

v_gene: TRBV6-2/TRBV6-3
j_gene: TRBJ1-2
abundance: NA
d_gene: NA
CDR3aa: CASSYSGRKGGYTF
CDR3nt: TGTGCCAGCAGTTATAGCGGTCGGAAGGGAGGCTACACCTTC

v_gene: TRBV19
j_gene: TRBJ2-3
abundance: NA
d_gene: NA
CDR3aa: CASSIKGSTDTQYF
CDR3nt: TGTGCCAGTAGTATAAAGGGGAGCACAGATACGCAGTATTTT

v_gene: TRBV19
j_gene: TRBJ1-5
abundance: once
d_gene: TRBD1
CDR3aa: CASSPTGNGNQPQHF
CDR3nt: TGTGCCAGTAGCCCGACAGGGAATGGCAATCAGCCCCAGCATTTT

v_gene: TRBV12-3/TRBV12-4
j_gene: TRBJ1-4
abundance: NA
d_gene: NA
CDR3aa: CASSLVLEKLFF
CDR3nt: TGTGCCAGCAGTTTGGTTCTAGAAAAACTGTTTTTT

v_gene: TRBV11-3
j_gene: TRBJ2-3
abundance: NA
d_gene: NA
CDR3aa: CASSLVGDTQYF
CDR3nt: TGTGCCAGCAGCTTAGTTGGAGATACGCAGTATTTT

v_gene: TRBV5-1
j_gene: TRBJ1-1
abundance: NA
d_gene: NA
CDR3aa: CASSLELQNVLTFF
CDR3nt: TGCGCCAGCAGCCTAGAACTTCAGAACGTATTAACTTTCTTT

v_gene: TRBV30
j_gene: TRBJ2-5
abundance: NA
d_gene: NA
CDR3aa: CAWSVNRQQETQYF
CDR3nt: TGTGCCTGGAGTGTTAATCGACAGCAAGAGACCCAGTACTTC